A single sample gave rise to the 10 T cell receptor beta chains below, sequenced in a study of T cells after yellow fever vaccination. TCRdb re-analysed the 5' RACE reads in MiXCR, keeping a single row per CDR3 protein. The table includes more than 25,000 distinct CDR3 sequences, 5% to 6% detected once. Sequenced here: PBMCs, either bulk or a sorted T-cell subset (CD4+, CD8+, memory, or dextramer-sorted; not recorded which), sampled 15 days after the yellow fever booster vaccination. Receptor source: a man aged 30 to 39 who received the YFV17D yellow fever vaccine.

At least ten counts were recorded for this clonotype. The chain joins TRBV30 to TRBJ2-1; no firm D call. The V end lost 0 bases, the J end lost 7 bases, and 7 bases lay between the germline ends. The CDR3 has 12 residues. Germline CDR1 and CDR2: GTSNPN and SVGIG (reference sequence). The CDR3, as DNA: TGTGCCTGGAGTGTAATGGGTAATGAGCAGTTCTTC. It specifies CAWSVMGNEQFF. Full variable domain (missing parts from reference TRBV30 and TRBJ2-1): SQTIHQWPATLVQPVGSPLSLECTVEGTSNPNLYWYRQAAGRGLQLLFYSVGIGQISSEVPQNLSASRPQDRQFILSSKKLLLSDSGFYLCAWSVMGNEQFFGPGTRLTVL.

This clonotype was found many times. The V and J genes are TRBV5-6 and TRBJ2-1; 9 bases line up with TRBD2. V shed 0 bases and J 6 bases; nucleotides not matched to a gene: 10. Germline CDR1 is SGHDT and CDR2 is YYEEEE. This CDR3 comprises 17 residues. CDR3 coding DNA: TGTGCCAGCAGCTTGGCCTTAGCGGGAGTTTTGCCCAATGAGCAGTTCTTC. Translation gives CASSLALAGVLPNEQFF.

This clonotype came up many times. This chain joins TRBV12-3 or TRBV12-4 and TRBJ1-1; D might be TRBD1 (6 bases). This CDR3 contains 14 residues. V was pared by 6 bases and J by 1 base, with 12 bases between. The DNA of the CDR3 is TGTGCCAGCAGCCGTTCGGGGGCGAACACTGAAGCTTTCTTT. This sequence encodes CASSRSGANTEAFF.

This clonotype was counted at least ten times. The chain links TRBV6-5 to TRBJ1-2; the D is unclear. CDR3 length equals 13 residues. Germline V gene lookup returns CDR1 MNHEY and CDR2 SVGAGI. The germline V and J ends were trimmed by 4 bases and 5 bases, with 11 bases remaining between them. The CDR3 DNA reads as TGTGCCAGCAGTTCCCGGAGGCAGTATGGCTACACCTTC. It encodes CASSSRRQYGYTF.

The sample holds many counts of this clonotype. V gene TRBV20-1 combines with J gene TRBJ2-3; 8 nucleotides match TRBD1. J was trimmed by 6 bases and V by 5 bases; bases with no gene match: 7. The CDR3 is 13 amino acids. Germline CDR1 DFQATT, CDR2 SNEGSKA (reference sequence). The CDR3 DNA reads TGCAGTGCTTCCAGGGGGCGCTCGGATACGCAGTATTTT. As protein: CSASRGRSDTQYF.

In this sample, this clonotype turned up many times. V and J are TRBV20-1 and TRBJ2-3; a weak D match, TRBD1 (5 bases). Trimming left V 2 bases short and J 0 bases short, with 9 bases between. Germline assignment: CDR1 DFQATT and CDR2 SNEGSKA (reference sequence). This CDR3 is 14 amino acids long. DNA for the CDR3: TGCAGTGCTAGAAGACAGACTAGCACAGATACGCAGTATTTT. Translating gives CSARRQTSTDTQYF.

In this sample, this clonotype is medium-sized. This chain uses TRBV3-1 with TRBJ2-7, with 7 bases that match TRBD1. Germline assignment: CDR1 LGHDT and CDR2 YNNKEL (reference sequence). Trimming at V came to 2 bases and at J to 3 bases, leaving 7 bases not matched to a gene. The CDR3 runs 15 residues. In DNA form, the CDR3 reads TGTGCCAGCAGCCAAAGTCCGGGACAGAACTACGAGCAGTACTTC. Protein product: CASSQSPGQNYEQYF.

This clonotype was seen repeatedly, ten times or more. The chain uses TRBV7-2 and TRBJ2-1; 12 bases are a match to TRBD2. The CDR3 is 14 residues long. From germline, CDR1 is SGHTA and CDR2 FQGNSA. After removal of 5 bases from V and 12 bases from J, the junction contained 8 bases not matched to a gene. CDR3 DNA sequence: TGTGCCAGCAGCCCCCGGACTAGCGGGATCAGGCAGTTCTTC. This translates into CASSPRTSGIRQFF.

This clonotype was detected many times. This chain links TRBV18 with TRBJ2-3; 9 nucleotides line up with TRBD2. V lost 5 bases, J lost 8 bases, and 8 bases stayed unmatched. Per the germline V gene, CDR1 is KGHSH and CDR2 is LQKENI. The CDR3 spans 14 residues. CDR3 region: CASSSTSGPSTQYF. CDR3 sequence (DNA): TGTGCCAGCTCATCGACTAGCGGACCCTCTACGCAGTATTTT.

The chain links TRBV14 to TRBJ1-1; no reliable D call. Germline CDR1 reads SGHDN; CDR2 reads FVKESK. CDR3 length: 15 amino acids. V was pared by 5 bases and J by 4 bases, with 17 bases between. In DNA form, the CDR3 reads TGTGCCAGCAGCGCACAAATGGGTTCCGGCACTGAAGCTTTCTTT. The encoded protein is CASSAQMGSGTEAFF.